These 24 T cell receptor beta chains were all obtained from the same sample, sequenced in a study of shared clonotypes between healthy human individuals. Sequencing was performed with immunoSEQ multiplex PCR; in TCRdb, only in-frame clones are kept and a portion is missing. Of more than 450,000 clones listed, 79% are singletons. The sequencing sample was made of PBMCs. The receptors originated from a woman in her thirties or forties in good health. Some clones in this sample may be carry-over from other donors' samples.

Comment on this clone: The sample has other DNA sequences that encode this CDR3 too. This chain connects TRBV20-1 to TRBJ1-1; no definite D call. Germline CDR1 and CDR2: DFQATT and SNEGSKA (reference sequence). V was shortened by 1 base and J by 3 bases, with 3 bases between the two germline ends. The CDR3 runs 11 residues. CDR3 coding DNA: TGCAGTGCTAGAGGCGACACTGAAGCTTTCTTT. This sequence encodes CSARGDTEAFF.

The rearrangement links TRBV7-9 to TRBJ2-2; 12 positions match TRBD2. Germline V CDR1 and CDR2: SEHNR, FQNEAQ (reference sequence). This CDR3 is 16 amino acids long. V gave up 3 bases and J gave up 3 bases; unmatched junction bases: 2. In DNA, the CDR3 is TGTGCCAGCAGCTTCCTAGCGGGAGGGGACACCGGGGAGCTGTTTTTT. Its translation is CASSFLAGGDTGELFF. The full variable domain, its missing parts supplied by reference TRBV7-9 and TRBJ2-2, is DTGVSQNPRHKITKRGQNVTFRCDPISEHNRLYWYRQTLGQGPEFLTYFQNEAQLEKSRLLSDRFSAERPKGSFSTLEIQRTEQGDSAMYLCASSFLAGGDTGELFFGEGSRLTVL.

The chain uses TRBV1 and TRBJ2-5; the D call of TRBD2 is as the table states it, not checked on the DNA. The better agreement between TRBJ2-7 and the DNA end casts doubt on the J call. TRBV1 is a documented pseudogene. CDR3 length: 12 residues. The CDR3 DNA is TGCACCAGCAGCCATCCCATAGCCGAGCAGTACTTC. Protein: CTSSHPIAEQYF.

The CDR3, as DNA: TGCGCCAGCAGCTTCAGTCGTTACAGGAGGGACACTGAAGCTTTCTTT. As protein: CASSFSRYRRDTEAFF. The chain recombines TRBV5-1 with TRBJ1-1; D perhaps matches TRBD1 (5 bases). V lost 2 bases to trimming and J lost 3 bases, with 17 bases between them. The CDR3 has 16 residues. Germline V gene lookup returns CDR1 SGHRS and CDR2 YFSETQ.

This chain joins TRBV5-1 and TRBJ2-3; 10 positions agree with TRBD1. V lost 3 bases, J lost 1 base, and 2 bases stayed unmatched. The CDR3 totals 15 residues. CDR1 is SGHRS and CDR2 is YFSETQ in the germline V gene. The CDR3 spells CASSSGTGGTDTQYF. The CDR3 DNA follows: TGCGCCAGCAGCTCCGGGACAGGGGGCACAGATACGCAGTATTTT.

The chain recombines TRBV4-1 with TRBJ2-2, with D perhaps matching TRBD2 (5 bases). The CDR3 loop spans 16 amino acids. Trimming stripped 2 bases from V and 0 bases from J, with 10 bases between. CDR1 is MGHRA and CDR2 is YSYEKL in the germline V gene. CDR3: CASSQRTGTNTGELFF. DNA of the CDR3: TGCGCCAGCAGCCAACGAACCGGGACGAACACCGGGGAGCTGTTTTTT.

V and J are TRBV2 and TRBJ1-4; TRBD1 matches at 8 bases. The V segment lost 6 bases and the J segment 5 bases; nucleotides outside the gene matches: 5. CDR1 is SNHLY and CDR2 is FYNNEI in the germline V gene. The CDR3 runs to 14 residues. The CDR3 nucleotides are TGTGCCAGCAGGGCAGGGGGCAGCAATGAAAAACTGTTTTTT. Amino acids: CASRAGGSNEKLFF. Filled out from reference TRBV2 and TRBJ1-4, the complete variable domain reads EPEVTQTPSHQVTQMGQEVILRCVPISNHLYFYWYRQILGQKVEFLVSFYNNEISEKSEIFDDQFSVERPDGSNFTLKIRSTKLEDSAMYFCASRAGGSNEKLFFGSGTQLSVL.

This sequence joins TRBV13 and TRBJ2-3, with 9 positions matching TRBD1. The CDR3 has 15 residues. V lost 5 bases, J lost 6 bases, and 9 bases stayed unmatched. The germline CDR1 and CDR2 sequences are PRHDT and FYEKMQ (reference sequence). The CDR3 loop reads CASSPTGTGPDTQYF. In DNA, the CDR3 is TGTGCCAGCAGCCCGACCGGGACAGGGCCCGATACGCAGTATTTT.

This clone was detected many times. The chain couples TRBV30 to TRBJ1-1, with D perhaps TRBD1 (5 bases). This CDR3 contains 12 residues. CDR1 and CDR2 from the germline V gene are GTSNPN and SVGIG (reference sequence). The V and J ends lost 6 bases and 5 bases respectively, with 13 bases between them. CDR3 protein: CACEGLGTEAFF. The CDR3 DNA sequence: TGTGCCTGTGAGGGGTTGGGGACTGAAGCTTTCTTT.

The gene calls are TRBV6-8 and TRBJ2-7; D remains ambiguous. Germline CDR1 is MNHGY and CDR2 is SAAAGT. Trimming removed 5 bases at V and 4 bases at J, with 6 bases between. The CDR3 spans 11 residues. DNA for the CDR3: TGTGCCAGCAGTGATAGGTACGAGCAGTACTTC. It translates to CASSDRYEQYF.

CDR3 DNA: TGTGCCAGTAGTCGTTACTGGGAAGTGAACAATGAGCAGTTCTTC. This translates into CASSRYWEVNNEQFF. The gene calls are TRBV19 and TRBJ2-1; D remains ambiguous. This CDR3 has 15 amino acids. V was clipped by 5 bases and J by 5 bases, with 16 bases between them. CDR1 is LNHDA and CDR2 is SQIVND in the germline V gene (reference sequence).

The chain combines TRBV5-4 with TRBJ2-7; no clear D. Germline V CDR1 and CDR2: SGHNT, YYREEE (reference sequence). V shed 4 bases and J shed 2 bases, with 19 bases lying between them. CDR3 length: 16 residues. CDR3: CASSPRLGSPTYEQYF. CDR3 sequence (DNA): TGTGCCAGCAGCCCGCGATTAGGTTCACCTACCTACGAGCAGTACTTC.

The table lists this clone with many counts. The chain combines TRBV4-1 with TRBJ2-1; unclear D gene. Germline V gene data show CDR1 as MGHRA and CDR2 as YSYEKL. V gave up 0 bases and J gave up 10 bases, with 10 bases separating them. The CDR3 covers 13 residues. CDR3 region: CASSQDVGFEQFF. The CDR3 DNA reads as TGCGCCAGCAGCCAAGATGTAGGTTTCGAGCAGTTCTTC.

The chain carries TRBV27 and TRBJ2-7; 11 bases line up with TRBD2. The CDR3 covers 14 residues. V gave up 8 bases and J gave up 2 bases; unmatched junction bases: 5. The germline V gene has CDR1 MNHEY and CDR2 SMNVEV (reference sequence). CDR3 sequence (DNA): TGTGCCAGCCAGAGACTAGCGGGGACCTACGAGCAGTACTTC. Its translation is CASQRLAGTYEQYF.

The rearrangement joins TRBV11-2 to TRBJ2-1; weak D call: TRBD1 (5 bases). The ends were cut back, 5 bases at V and 4 bases at J, with 9 bases in the middle. This CDR3 spans 13 amino acids. Germline loops: CDR1 SGHAT, CDR2 FQNNGV. The CDR3 DNA sequence: TGTGCCAGCAGCGAAAGGGGTTACAATGAGCAGTTCTTC. Its protein is CASSERGYNEQFF.

The rearrangement links TRBV28 to TRBJ1-4, with D possibly TRBD1 on 5 matching bases. CDR3 length equals 16 residues. V was pared by 5 bases and J by 0 bases, with 13 bases between. Germline V gene sequence: CDR1 MDHEN, CDR2 SYDVKM. CDR3 nucleotide sequence: TGTGCCAGCAGTGGGCGTGGGGGAGCAACTAATGAAAAACTGTTTTTT. Translation: CASSGRGGATNEKLFF.

The chain links TRBV29-1 to TRBJ2-5, with a possible D match to TRBD2 (6 bases). The V end lost 0 bases, the J end lost 3 bases, and 14 bases lay between the germline ends. This CDR3 is 15 amino acids long. Germline V gene sequence: CDR1 SQVTM, CDR2 ANQGSEA. For the CDR3, the DNA is TGCAGCGTTGAAGATGGGACTGGGGCAGAAGAGACCCAGTACTTC. Protein product: CSVEDGTGAEETQYF.

J is TRBJ2-2 and V is TRBV30, with D perhaps TRBD1 (5 bases). The CDR3 totals 15 residues. V lost 4 bases and J lost 1, with 13 bases in between. CDR1 and CDR2 (germline): GTSNPN, SVGIG (reference sequence). The CDR3 DNA is TGTGCCTGGACAAAGGACACTAAGAACACCGGGGAGCTGTTTTTT. As protein: CAWTKDTKNTGELFF.

J is TRBJ2-7 and V is TRBV19; 8 bases match TRBD1. CDR3 size: 15 residues. V gave up 3 bases and J gave up 0 bases; unmatched junction bases: 4. Per the germline V gene, CDR1 is LNHDA and CDR2 is SQIVND (reference sequence). CDR3 amino acids: CASSMGTGLSYEQYF. In DNA, the CDR3 is TGTGCCAGTAGTATGGGGACAGGTCTCTCCTACGAGCAGTACTTC.

The chain is built from TRBV7-2 and TRBJ1-5; possible D gene TRBD1, 5 bases. The CDR3 sequence is 14 residues long. The germline V gene encodes CDR1 SGHTA and CDR2 FQGNSA. The germline V and J ends were trimmed by 6 bases and 2 bases, with 11 bases remaining between them. CDR3 amino acids: CASSSRGGNQPQHF. In nucleotides, the CDR3 is TGTGCCAGCAGTTCCCGAGGGGGCAATCAGCCCCAGCATTTT.

The gene calls are TRBV7-1 and TRBJ1-1, with D tentatively TRBD1 (6 bases). TRBV7-1 qualifies as an ORF whose function is uncertain. V dropped 7 bases and J dropped 1 base, with 10 bases sitting between them. CDR3 length: 13 amino acids. CDR3 in DNA: TGTGCCAGCATATGGACAGCGAACACTGAAGCTTTCTTT. It is translated as CASIWTANTEAFF.

The chain recombines TRBV18 with TRBJ1-2; 7 bases fit TRBD1. The CDR3 runs 14 residues. Looked up from germline, CDR1 is KGHSH and CDR2 is LQKENI. Trimming cost V 5 bases and J 2 bases; bases outside gene matches: 5. This CDR3 reads CASSDRTGNYGYTF. The CDR3 DNA sequence: TGTGCCAGCTCAGATAGGACAGGAAACTATGGCTACACCTTC. Combining the CDR3 with reference TRBV18 and TRBJ1-2 gives the whole variable domain NAGVMQNPRHLVRRRGQEARLRCSPMKGHSHVYWYRQLPEEGLKFMVYLQKENIIDESGMPKERFSAEFPKEGPSILRIQQVVRGDSAAYFCASSDRTGNYGYTFGSGTRLTVV.

The rearrangement links TRBV5-1 to TRBJ2-3; 8 nucleotides line up with TRBD2. Per the germline V gene, CDR1 is SGHRS and CDR2 is YFSETQ. The V and J ends lost 3 bases and 0 bases, in that order; junction bases with no gene match: 12. This CDR3 is 18 amino acids long. CDR3 protein: CASSSTGGPRLSTDTQYF. The CDR3, as DNA: TGCGCCAGCAGCTCTACGGGAGGGCCTCGCCTCAGCACAGATACGCAGTATTTT.

This clone was seen a few times. The genes are TRBV7-2 and TRBJ2-1, with a possible D match to TRBD1 (5 bases). The CDR3 has 14 residues. CDR1 and CDR2 (germline): SGHTA, FQGNSA. Trimming removed 5 bases at V and 6 bases at J, with 14 bases between. CDR3 nucleotide sequence: TGTGCCAGCAGCCCCAGGGTTTTAGGCAATGAGCAGTTCTTC. Its translation is CASSPRVLGNEQFF.